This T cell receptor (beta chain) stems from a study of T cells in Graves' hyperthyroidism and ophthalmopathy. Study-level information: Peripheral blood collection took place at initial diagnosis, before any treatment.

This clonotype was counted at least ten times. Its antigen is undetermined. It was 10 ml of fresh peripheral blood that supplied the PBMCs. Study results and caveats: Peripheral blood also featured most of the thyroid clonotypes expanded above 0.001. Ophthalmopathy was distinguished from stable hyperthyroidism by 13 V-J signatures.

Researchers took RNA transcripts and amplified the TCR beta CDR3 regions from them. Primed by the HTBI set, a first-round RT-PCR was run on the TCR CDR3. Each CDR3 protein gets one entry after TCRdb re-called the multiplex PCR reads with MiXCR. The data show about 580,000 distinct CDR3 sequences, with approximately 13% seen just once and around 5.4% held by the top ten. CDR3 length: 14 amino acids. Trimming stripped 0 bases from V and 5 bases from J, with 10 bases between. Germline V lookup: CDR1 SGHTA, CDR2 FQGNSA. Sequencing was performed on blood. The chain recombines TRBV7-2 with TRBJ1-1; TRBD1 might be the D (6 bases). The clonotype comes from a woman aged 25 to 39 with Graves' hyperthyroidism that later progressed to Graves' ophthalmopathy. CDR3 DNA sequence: TGTGCCAGCAGCTTAGCGAGGGGGGGGACTGAAGCTTTCTTT. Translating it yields CASSLARGGTEAFF.